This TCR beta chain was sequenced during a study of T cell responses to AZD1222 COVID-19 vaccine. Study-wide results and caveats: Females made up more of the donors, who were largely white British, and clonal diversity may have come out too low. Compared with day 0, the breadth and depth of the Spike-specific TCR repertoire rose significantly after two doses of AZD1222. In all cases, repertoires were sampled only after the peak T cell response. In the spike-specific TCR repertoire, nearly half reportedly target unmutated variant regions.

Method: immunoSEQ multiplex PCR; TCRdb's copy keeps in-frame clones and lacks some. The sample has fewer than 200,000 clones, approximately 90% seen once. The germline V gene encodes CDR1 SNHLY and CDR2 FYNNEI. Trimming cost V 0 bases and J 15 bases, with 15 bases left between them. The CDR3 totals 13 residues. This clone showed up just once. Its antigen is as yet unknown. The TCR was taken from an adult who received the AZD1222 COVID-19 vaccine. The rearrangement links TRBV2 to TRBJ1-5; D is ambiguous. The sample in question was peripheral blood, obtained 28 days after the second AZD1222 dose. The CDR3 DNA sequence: TGTGCCAGCAGTGAAGCCCTCCGGGGAACCAGGCATTTT. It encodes CASSEALRGTRHF.